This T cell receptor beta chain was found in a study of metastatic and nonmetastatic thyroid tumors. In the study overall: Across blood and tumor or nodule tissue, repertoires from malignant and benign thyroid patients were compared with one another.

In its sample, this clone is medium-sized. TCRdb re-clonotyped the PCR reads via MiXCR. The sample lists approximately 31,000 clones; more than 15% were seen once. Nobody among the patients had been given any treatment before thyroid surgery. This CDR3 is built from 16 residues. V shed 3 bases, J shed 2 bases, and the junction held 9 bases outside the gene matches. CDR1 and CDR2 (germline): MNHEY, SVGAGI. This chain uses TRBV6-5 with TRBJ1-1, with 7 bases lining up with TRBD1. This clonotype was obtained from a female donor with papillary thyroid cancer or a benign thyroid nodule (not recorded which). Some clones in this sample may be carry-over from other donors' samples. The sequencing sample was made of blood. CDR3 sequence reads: CASSYGEGQLNTEAFF. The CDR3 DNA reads TGTGCCAGCAGTTATGGCGAGGGACAGCTTAACACTGAAGCTTTCTTT.